Following are 9 T cell receptor beta chains from one sample sequenced in a study of shared clonotypes between healthy human individuals. The assay was immunoSEQ multiplex PCR, and TCRdb's table has in-frame clones only and misses some. Of 2 million or so clones listed, 95% are singletons. Sequencing used naive CD4+ T cells sorted from blood. As to subset: CD45RA+ positively selected. These receptors originate from a young man in good health.

This clone has just a few counts. In the same sample, other DNA sequences code for this CDR3. The V gene is TRBV7-9, the J gene TRBJ1-2; D uncertain. Germline CDR1 is SEHNR and CDR2 is FQNEAQ (reference sequence). The V and J ends lost 1 base and 1 base respectively, with 1 base between them. This CDR3 has 12 residues. The CDR3 DNA is TGTGCCAGCAGCTTAGTTAACTATGGCTACACCTTC. This codes for CASSLVNYGYTF.

This chain connects TRBV5-4 to TRBJ2-1, with 12 bases matching TRBD1. Germline V gene sequence: CDR1 SGHNT, CDR2 YYREEE (reference sequence). Trimming cost V 3 bases and J 7 bases; bases outside gene matches: 11. CDR3 size: 17 residues. CDR3 protein: CASSSSGTGGEGNEQFF. CDR3 DNA: TGTGCCAGCAGCTCGTCCGGGACAGGGGGCGAGGGTAATGAGCAGTTCTTC.

The chain employs TRBV7-9 and TRBJ2-5; no clear D. V dropped 3 bases and J dropped 2 bases, with 10 bases sitting between them. The CDR3 extends over 14 amino acids. Germline V lookup: CDR1 SEHNR, CDR2 FQNEAQ (reference sequence). CDR3 protein: CASSFGRSQETQYF. The CDR3, as DNA: TGTGCCAGCAGCTTCGGACGATCGCAAGAGACCCAGTACTTC. Full variable domain (rest looked up from reference TRBV7-9 and TRBJ2-5): DTGVSQNPRHKITKRGQNVTFRCDPISEHNRLYWYRQTLGQGPEFLTYFQNEAQLEKSRLLSDRFSAERPKGSFSTLEIQRTEQGDSAMYLCASSFGRSQETQYFGPGTRLLVL.

The chain employs TRBV15 and TRBJ1-6; D ambiguous. The CDR3 covers 14 residues. CDR1 is LNHNV and CDR2 is YYDKDF in the germline V gene (reference sequence). The V end lost 2 bases, the J end lost 8 bases, and 10 bases lay between the germline ends. The CDR3 coding sequence is TGTGCCACCAGCAGAAATTGGGCAGATTCACCCCTCCACTTT. Translating gives CATSRNWADSPLHF.

About this clone: Other DNA sequences in this specimen translate into the identical CDR3. CDR3 sequence: CASRRNTGELFF. The CDR3 DNA follows: TGTGCCAGCAGGAGGAACACCGGGGAGCTGTTTTTT. This chain links TRBV6-5 with TRBJ2-2; D is ambiguous. V was clipped by 6 bases and J by 1 base, with 3 bases between them. In germline, CDR1 is MNHEY, CDR2 SVGAGI. The CDR3 sequence is 12 residues long.

CDR3 nucleotides: TGTGCCAGCAGTGAGGGAGACAGGGCCATAGCTTTCTTT. This translates into CASSEGDRAIAFF. The gene calls are TRBV25-1 and TRBJ1-1, with 7 bases that match TRBD1. V lost 3 bases and J lost 10; bases outside the gene matches: 8. Germline CDR1 and CDR2: MGHDK and SYGVNS. The CDR3 length is 13 residues.

CDR3 in amino acids: CASSLDGGGGNEQFF. The CDR3 DNA reads TGCGCCAGCAGCTTAGACGGCGGAGGGGGTAATGAGCAGTTCTTC. The chain recombines TRBV5-1 with TRBJ2-1; D may be TRBD1 or TRBD2 (6 bases each). Germline CDR1 reads SGHRS; CDR2 reads YFSETQ. The length of the CDR3 is 15 residues. Trimming took 2 bases from V and 7 from J, leaving 16 bases between them.

The V and J genes are TRBV18 and TRBJ2-5; 12 bases are a match to TRBD2. The CDR3 totals 18 residues. In germline, CDR1 is KGHSH, CDR2 LQKENI. Trimming took 0 bases from V and 2 from J; bases not matched to a gene: 7. The CDR3 region is CASSPPLAGGPWQETQYF. DNA of the CDR3: TGTGCCAGCTCACCACCGCTAGCGGGAGGGCCGTGGCAAGAGACCCAGTACTTC.

The chain uses TRBV4-1 and TRBJ1-3; D uncertain. The CDR3 has 16 amino acids. Germline lookup yields CDR1 MGHRA and CDR2 YSYEKL. V was shortened by 0 bases and J by 4 bases, with 13 bases between the two germline ends. The chain's CDR3 is CASSQDLRGSGNTIYF. CDR3 nucleotides: TGCGCCAGCAGCCAAGATCTCCGGGGTTCAGGAAACACCATATATTTT.